This T cell receptor (beta chain) was identified in a study of blood T cell repertoires in COVID-19. Across the study: The origin of the acute and convalescent COVID-19 samples was the United States, Italy and Spain.

Germline V gene sequence: CDR1 LGHNA, CDR2 YSLEER. This CDR3 region has 15 residues. V lost 1 base and J 6 bases, leaving 10 bases between the germline ends. Authors' data handling: Amplification of reference gene primers provided the estimated nucleated cell counts. TCRdb's copy holds only in-frame clones and misses some; the assay was immunoSEQ multiplex PCR. V and J calls plus clone size are reproduced from that table; the DNA served to infer D and trimming. Altogether hundreds of thousands of clones are present, roughly four fifths being singletons, with the ten largest covering approximately 4.5%.

The genes are TRBV4-3 and TRBJ1-6; D is ambiguous. What was sequenced was peripheral blood. The sequence was obtained from a woman between 70 and 85 years old with acute or convalescent COVID-19. The CDR3 loop reads CASSQVLAGNSPLHF. As DNA, the CDR3 is TGCGCCAGCAGCCAAGTACTAGCCGGTAATTCACCCCTCCACTTT.